The entry below gives a single T cell receptor (beta chain) sequence along with its context. Its antigen is unknown. Per germline, CDR1 SGHRS and CDR2 YFSETQ. This CDR3 has 15 residues. The V gene end was trimmed by 3 bases and the J gene end by 4 bases; junction bases not matched to a gene: 0. These data belong to a study of regulatory and conventional T cells in RAG deficiency. Findings and limits, study-wide: In Omenn syndrome, sorted "Tregs" may be peripherally activated cells. RAG-deficient patients showed markedly lower Shannon entropy and higher Simpson indices than control T-cell subsets. Patient subsets had shorter CDR3s; Omenn Treg-Tconv overlap exceeded 90%.

Sequenced by immunoSEQ multiplex PCR; TCRdb stores in-frame clones only, minus some. Of 20,000 to 25,000 clones listed, about 92% are singletons. The sorted conventional CD4+ T cells were CD25-low and CD127-high, with genomic DNA sequenced. This sample was shared with a second study, whose subject was regulatory T cells. Per that study: The PCR used 52 TRBV and 13 TRBJ primers. Regulatory T cells showed the strongest V-J pair restriction and V/J gene skewing among patient repertoires.

Sequences were obtained from CD4+ T cells sorted from blood. The rearrangement links TRBV5-1 to TRBJ2-1; 14 bases are a match to TRBD2. This receptor was taken from a human donor in good health. The CDR3 DNA reads as TGCGCCAGCAGCTGGACTAGCGGGAGGTACAATGAGCAGTTCTTC. Protein sequence: CASSWTSGRYNEQFF.